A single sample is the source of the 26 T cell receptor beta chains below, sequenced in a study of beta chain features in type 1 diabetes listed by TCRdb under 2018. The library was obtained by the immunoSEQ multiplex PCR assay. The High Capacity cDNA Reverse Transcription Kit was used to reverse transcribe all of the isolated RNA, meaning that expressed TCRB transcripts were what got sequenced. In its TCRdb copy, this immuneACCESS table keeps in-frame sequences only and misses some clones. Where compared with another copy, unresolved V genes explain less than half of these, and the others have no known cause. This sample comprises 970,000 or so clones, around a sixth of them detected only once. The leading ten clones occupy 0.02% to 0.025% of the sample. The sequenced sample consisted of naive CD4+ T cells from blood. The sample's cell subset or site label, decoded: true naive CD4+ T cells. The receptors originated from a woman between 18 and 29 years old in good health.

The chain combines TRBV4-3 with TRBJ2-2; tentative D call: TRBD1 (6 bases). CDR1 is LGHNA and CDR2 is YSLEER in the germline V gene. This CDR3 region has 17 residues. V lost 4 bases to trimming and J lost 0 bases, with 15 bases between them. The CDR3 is CASSPYPRGANTGELFF. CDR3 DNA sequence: TGCGCCAGCAGCCCATACCCCAGGGGAGCGAACACCGGGGAGCTGTTTTTT.

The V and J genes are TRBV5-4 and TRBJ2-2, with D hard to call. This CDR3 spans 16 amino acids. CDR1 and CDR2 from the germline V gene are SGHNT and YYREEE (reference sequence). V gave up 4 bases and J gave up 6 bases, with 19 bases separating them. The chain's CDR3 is CASSQDWPSRAGELFF. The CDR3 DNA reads TGTGCCAGCAGCCAAGATTGGCCCAGTCGTGCCGGGGAGCTGTTTTTT.

The CDR3 is CASRDIFFYEQYF. For the CDR3, the DNA is TGTGCCAGCCGGGACATCTTTTTCTACGAGCAGTACTTC. The chain combines TRBV7-2 with TRBJ2-7; possible D gene TRBD1, 6 bases. V was trimmed by 8 bases and J by 3 bases, leaving 14 bases between them. This CDR3 comprises 13 residues. CDR1 SGHTA and CDR2 FQGNSA come from the germline V gene.

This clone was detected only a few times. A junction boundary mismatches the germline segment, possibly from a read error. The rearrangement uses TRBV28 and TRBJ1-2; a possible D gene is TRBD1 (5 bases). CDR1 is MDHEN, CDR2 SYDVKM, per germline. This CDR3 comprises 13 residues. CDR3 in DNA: TGTGTCAGCAGTCCGACAGCGAACTATGGCTACACCTTC. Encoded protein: CVSSPTANYGYTF.

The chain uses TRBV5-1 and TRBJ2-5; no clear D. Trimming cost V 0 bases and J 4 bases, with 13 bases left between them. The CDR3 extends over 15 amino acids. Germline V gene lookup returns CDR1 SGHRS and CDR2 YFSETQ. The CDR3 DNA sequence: TGCGCCAGCAGCTTGGTTCCAACCGGCGGAGAGACCCAGTACTTC. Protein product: CASSLVPTGGETQYF. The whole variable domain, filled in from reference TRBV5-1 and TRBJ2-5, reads KAGVTQTPRYLIKTRGQQVTLSCSPISGHRSVSWYQQTPGQGLQFLFEYFSETQRNKGNFPGRFSGRQFSNSRSEMNVSTLELGDSALYLCASSLVPTGGETQYFGPGTRLLVL.

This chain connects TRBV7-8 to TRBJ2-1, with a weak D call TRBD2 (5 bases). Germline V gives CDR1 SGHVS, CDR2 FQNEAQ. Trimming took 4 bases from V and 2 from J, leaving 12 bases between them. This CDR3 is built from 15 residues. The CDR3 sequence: CASSYGGLTYNEQFF. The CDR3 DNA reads TGTGCCAGCAGCTACGGCGGGCTCACCTACAATGAGCAGTTCTTC.

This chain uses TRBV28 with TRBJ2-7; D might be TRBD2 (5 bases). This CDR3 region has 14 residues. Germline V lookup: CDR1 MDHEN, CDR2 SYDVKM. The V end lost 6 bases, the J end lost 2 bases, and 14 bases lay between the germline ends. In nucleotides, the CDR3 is TGTGCCAGCAGCCCAGGACTGAGAACCTACGAGCAGTACTTC. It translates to CASSPGLRTYEQYF. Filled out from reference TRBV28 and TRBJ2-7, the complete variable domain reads DVKVTQSSRYLVKRTGEKVFLECVQDMDHENMFWYRQDPGLGLRLIYFSYDVKMKEKGDIPEGYSVSREKKERFSLILESASTNQTSMYLCASSPGLRTYEQYFGPGTRLTVT.

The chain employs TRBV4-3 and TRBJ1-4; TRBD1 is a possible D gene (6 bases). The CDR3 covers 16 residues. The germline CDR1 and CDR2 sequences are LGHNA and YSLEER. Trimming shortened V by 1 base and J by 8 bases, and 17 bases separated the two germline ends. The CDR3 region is CASSQGARGSGEKLFF. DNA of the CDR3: TGCGCCAGCAGCCAAGGCGCCAGGGGCTCGGGGGAAAAACTGTTTTTT.

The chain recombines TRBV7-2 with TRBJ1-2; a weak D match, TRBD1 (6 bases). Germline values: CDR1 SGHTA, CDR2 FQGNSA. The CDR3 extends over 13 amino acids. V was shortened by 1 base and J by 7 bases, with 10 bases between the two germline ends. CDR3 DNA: TGTGCCAGCAGCTTAGACAGGGATCCTGGCTACACCTTC. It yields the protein CASSLDRDPGYTF.

In nucleotides, the CDR3 is TGCGCCAGCAGCCGATTCACTAGCACCGACGCCCTCGAGCAGTACTTC. Amino acid sequence: CASSRFTSTDALEQYF. The chain recombines TRBV5-1 with TRBJ2-7; D might be TRBD2 (6 bases). The ends were cut back, 4 bases at V and 6 bases at J, with 23 bases in the middle. Germline CDR1 SGHRS, CDR2 YFSETQ. The CDR3 runs 16 residues. The entire variable domain, with the rest obtained from reference TRBV5-1 and TRBJ2-7, is as follows: KAGVTQTPRYLIKTRGQQVTLSCSPISGHRSVSWYQQTPGQGLQFLFEYFSETQRNKGNFPGRFSGRQFSNSRSEMNVSTLELGDSALYLCASSRFTSTDALEQYFGPGTRLTVT.

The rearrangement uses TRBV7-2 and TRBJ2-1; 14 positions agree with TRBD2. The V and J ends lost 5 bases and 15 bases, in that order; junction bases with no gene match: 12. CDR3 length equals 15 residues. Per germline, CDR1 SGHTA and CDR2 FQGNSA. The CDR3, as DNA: TGTGCCAGCAGCCTCCCCGGGACTAGCGGGAGCCCGGGGTTCTTC. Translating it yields CASSLPGTSGSPGFF.

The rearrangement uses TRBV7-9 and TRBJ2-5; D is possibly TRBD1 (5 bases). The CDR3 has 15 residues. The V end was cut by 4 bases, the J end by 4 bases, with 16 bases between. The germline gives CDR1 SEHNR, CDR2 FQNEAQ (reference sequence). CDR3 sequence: CASSSPRTIRETQYF. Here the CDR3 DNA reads TGTGCCAGCAGCTCCCCTCGGACAATCCGAGAGACCCAGTACTTC.

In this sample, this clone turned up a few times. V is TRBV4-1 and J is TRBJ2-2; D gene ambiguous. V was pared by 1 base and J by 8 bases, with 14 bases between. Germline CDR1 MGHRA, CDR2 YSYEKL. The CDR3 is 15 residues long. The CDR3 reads CASSQVTSPTGELFF. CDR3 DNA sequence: TGCGCCAGCAGCCAAGTGACTTCCCCCACGGGGGAGCTGTTTTTT.

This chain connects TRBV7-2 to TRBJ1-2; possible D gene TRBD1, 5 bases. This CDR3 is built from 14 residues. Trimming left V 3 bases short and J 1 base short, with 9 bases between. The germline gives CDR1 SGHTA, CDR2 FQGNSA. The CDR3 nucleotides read TGTGCCAGCAGCTTGAGACAGAATAACTATGGCTACACCTTC. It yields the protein CASSLRQNNYGYTF.

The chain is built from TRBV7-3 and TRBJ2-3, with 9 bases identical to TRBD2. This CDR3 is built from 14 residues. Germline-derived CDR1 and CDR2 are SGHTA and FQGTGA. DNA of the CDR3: TGTGCGAGGGTAGCGGGAGAAGGCACAGATACGCAGTATTTT. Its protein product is CARVAGEGTDTQYF.

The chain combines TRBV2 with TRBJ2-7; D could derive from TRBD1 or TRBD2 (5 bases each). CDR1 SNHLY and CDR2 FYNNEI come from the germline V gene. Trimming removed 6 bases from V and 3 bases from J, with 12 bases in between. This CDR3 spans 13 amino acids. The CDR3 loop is CASSEGRFYEQYF. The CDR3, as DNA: TGTGCCAGCAGCGAGGGGCGCTTCTACGAGCAGTACTTC.

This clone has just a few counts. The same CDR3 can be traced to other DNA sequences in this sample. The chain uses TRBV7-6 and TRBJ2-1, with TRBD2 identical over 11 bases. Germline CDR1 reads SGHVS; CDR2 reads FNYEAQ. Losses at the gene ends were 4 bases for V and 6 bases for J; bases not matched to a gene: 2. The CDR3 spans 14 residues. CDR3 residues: CASSSLAGANEQFF. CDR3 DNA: TGTGCCAGCAGCTCACTAGCGGGAGCCAATGAGCAGTTCTTC. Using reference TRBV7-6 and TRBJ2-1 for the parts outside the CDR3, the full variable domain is GAGVSQSPRYKVTKRGQDVALRCDPISGHVSLYWYRQALGQGPEFLTYFNYEAQQDKSGLPNDRFSAERPEGSISTLTIQRTEQRDSAMYRCASSSLAGANEQFFGPGTRLTVL.

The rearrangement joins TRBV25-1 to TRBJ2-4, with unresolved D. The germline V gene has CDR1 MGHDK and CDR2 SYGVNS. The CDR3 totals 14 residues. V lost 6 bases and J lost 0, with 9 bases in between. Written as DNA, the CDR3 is TGTGCCAGCAGCAGGTTCTTAGCCAAAAACATTCAGTACTTC. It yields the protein CASSRFLAKNIQYF.

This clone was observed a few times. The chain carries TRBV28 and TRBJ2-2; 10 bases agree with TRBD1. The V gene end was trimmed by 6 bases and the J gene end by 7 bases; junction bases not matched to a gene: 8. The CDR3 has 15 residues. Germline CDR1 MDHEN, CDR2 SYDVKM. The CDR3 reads CASRTLGQGHGELFF. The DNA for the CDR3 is TGTGCCAGCAGGACCTTGGGACAGGGGCACGGGGAGCTGTTTTTT.

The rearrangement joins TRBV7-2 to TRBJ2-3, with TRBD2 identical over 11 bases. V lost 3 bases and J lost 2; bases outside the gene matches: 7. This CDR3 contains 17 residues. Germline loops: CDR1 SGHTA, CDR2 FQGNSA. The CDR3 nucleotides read TGTGCCAGCAGCTTCGTCGGGACTAGCGGATACACAGATACGCAGTATTTT. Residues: CASSFVGTSGYTDTQYF.

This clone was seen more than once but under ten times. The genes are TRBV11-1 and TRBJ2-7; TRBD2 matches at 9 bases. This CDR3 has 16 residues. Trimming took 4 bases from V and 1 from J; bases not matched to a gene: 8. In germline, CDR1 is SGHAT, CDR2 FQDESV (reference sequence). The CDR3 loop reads CASSSTIAGASYEQYF. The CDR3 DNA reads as TGTGCCAGCAGCTCAACGATAGCGGGAGCATCCTACGAGCAGTACTTC.

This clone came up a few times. The CDR3, as DNA: TGTGCCACCAGCCTAGGACTAGCGGGACGGGAGACCCAGTACTTC. Translated, it gives CATSLGLAGRETQYF. The gene calls are TRBV15 and TRBJ2-5; 12 nucleotides align to TRBD2. The CDR3 has 15 residues. The germline CDR1 and CDR2 sequences are LNHNV and YYDKDF (reference sequence). V lost 5 bases, J lost 5 bases, and 6 bases stayed unmatched.

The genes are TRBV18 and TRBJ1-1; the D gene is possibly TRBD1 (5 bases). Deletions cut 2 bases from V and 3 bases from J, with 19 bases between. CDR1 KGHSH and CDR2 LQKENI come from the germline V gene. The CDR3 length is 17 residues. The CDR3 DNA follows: TGTGCCAGCTCACCAAATTTCTCAGGGATACTGGACACTGAAGCTTTCTTT. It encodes CASSPNFSGILDTEAFF.

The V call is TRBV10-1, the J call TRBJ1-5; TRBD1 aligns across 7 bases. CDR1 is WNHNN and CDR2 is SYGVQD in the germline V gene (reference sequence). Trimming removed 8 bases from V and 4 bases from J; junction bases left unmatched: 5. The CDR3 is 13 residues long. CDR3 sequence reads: CASSTGPNQPQHF. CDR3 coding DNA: TGCGCCAGCTCGACAGGGCCTAATCAGCCCCAGCATTTT.

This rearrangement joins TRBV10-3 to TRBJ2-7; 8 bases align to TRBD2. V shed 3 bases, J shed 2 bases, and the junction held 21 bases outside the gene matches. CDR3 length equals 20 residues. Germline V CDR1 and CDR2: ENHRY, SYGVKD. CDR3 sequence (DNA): TGTGCCATCAGTGAAAGTATTCCGACTAGCGTACCAACCTGGGCCTACGAGCAGTACTTC. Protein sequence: CAISESIPTSVPTWAYEQYF.

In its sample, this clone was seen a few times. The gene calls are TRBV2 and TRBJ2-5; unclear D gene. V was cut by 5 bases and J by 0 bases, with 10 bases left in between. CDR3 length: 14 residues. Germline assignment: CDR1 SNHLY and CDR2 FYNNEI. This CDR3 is CASSPQEYQETQYF. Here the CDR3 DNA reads TGTGCCAGCAGTCCCCAGGAGTACCAAGAGACCCAGTACTTC.